Listed below are T cell receptor beta chains from one sample, sequenced in a study of immune evolution from preneoplasia to lung adenocarcinoma. The protocol was immunoSEQ multiplex PCR, while the TCRdb copy is restricted to in-frame clones and leaves out a portion. Among roughly 4,500 clones listed, 65% to 85% were seen once. Sequencing was performed on FFPE minimally invasive lung adenocarcinoma tissue. The origin of the receptors is a person aged 50-75 years with lung adenocarcinoma. The CDR3 runs from the conserved cysteine through the conserved F or W. Each record gives: V gene, clone size, J gene, CDR3 protein. The size entry is marked missing in some rows and otherwise reads once, few, many or a size class.

v_gene: TRBV7-2
abundance: -
j_gene: TRBJ2-1
CDR3aa: CASSLAGTGVYNEQFF

v_gene: TRBV4-2
abundance: -
j_gene: TRBJ2-1
CDR3aa: CASSQEGTSGYNEQFF

v_gene: TRBV28
abundance: -
j_gene: TRBJ2-5
CDR3aa: CASSTGAVGETQYF

v_gene: TRBV2
abundance: -
j_gene: TRBJ2-1
CDR3aa: CASRVAGAYINEQFF

v_gene: TRBV27
abundance: few
j_gene: TRBJ2-7
CDR3aa: CASNPGIAGATYEQYF

v_gene: TRBV5-3
abundance: -
j_gene: TRBJ2-1
CDR3aa: CARSWKDRIDEQFF

v_gene: TRBV19
abundance: -
j_gene: TRBJ1-1
CDR3aa: CASSIQGRGTEAFF

v_gene: TRBV18
abundance: few
j_gene: TRBJ1-2
CDR3aa: CASSPAQGDYGYTF

v_gene: TRBV15
abundance: -
j_gene: TRBJ1-1
CDR3aa: CATSIGQGHTEAFF

v_gene: TRBV25-1
abundance: -
j_gene: TRBJ2-2
CDR3aa: CASSVVEGRAANTGELFF

v_gene: TRBV7-3
abundance: -
j_gene: TRBJ1-1
CDR3aa: CASSSSGTGGSNEAFF

v_gene: TRBV7-2
abundance: -
j_gene: TRBJ2-5
CDR3aa: CASSLVGGQEKTQYF

v_gene: TRBV29-1
abundance: -
j_gene: TRBJ1-1
CDR3aa: CSVRGVSEAFF

v_gene: TRBV9
abundance: -
j_gene: TRBJ2-6
CDR3aa: CASSVGRSGANVLTF

v_gene: TRBV27
abundance: -
j_gene: TRBJ1-1
CDR3aa: CASSERGNTEAFF

v_gene: TRBV11-2
abundance: -
j_gene: TRBJ1-3
CDR3aa: CASSLDQLGNTIYF

v_gene: TRBV27
abundance: few
j_gene: TRBJ2-1
CDR3aa: CASSSKGSEQFF

v_gene: TRBV5-4
abundance: -
j_gene: TRBJ2-5
CDR3aa: CASSLGGTGETQYF

v_gene: TRBV21-1
abundance: -
j_gene: TRBJ1-1
CDR3aa: CASSIRPRDNPYTEAFF

v_gene: TRBV6-1
abundance: few
j_gene: TRBJ1-1
CDR3aa: CASSGGVPRSTEAFF

v_gene: TRBV5-5
abundance: -
j_gene: TRBJ2-2
CDR3aa: CASNTIAGGFTGELFF

v_gene: TRBV6-6
abundance: -
j_gene: TRBJ2-1
CDR3aa: CASTIKGENEQFF

v_gene: TRBV27
abundance: -
j_gene: TRBJ2-3
CDR3aa: CASSARKQQGADTQYF

v_gene: TRBV5-4
abundance: -
j_gene: TRBJ2-3
CDR3aa: CASSLGASGGDTQYF

v_gene: TRBV7-6
abundance: -
j_gene: TRBJ2-7
CDR3aa: CASSLAPSGGSSYEQYF

v_gene: TRBV11-3
abundance: -
j_gene: TRBJ2-1
CDR3aa: CASSPGEGAYNEQFF

v_gene: TRBV5-1
abundance: -
j_gene: TRBJ1-1
CDR3aa: CASSQPKTGGGNTEAFF

v_gene: TRBV2
abundance: few
j_gene: TRBJ1-1
CDR3aa: CASARYGGSEAFF

v_gene: TRBV6-6
abundance: few
j_gene: TRBJ1-1
CDR3aa: CATTFGAKAFF

v_gene: TRBV5-1
abundance: -
j_gene: TRBJ2-1
CDR3aa: CASSLVASGSINEQFF

v_gene: TRBV7-2
abundance: -
j_gene: TRBJ1-1
CDR3aa: CASSLGGGLNTEAFF

v_gene: TRBV28
abundance: -
j_gene: TRBJ2-7
CDR3aa: CASSANWDEQYF

v_gene: TRBV19
abundance: -
j_gene: TRBJ1-1
CDR3aa: CASSTDLTGAEAFF

v_gene: TRBV7-9
abundance: -
j_gene: TRBJ2-3
CDR3aa: CASSLFAGSDAQYF

v_gene: TRBV28
abundance: once
j_gene: TRBJ2-7
CDR3aa: CASSPGLAPYEQYF

v_gene: TRBV7-6
abundance: -
j_gene: TRBJ2-5
CDR3aa: CASSLARLAGAETQYF

v_gene: TRBV5-5
abundance: -
j_gene: TRBJ1-3
CDR3aa: CASSLFKSSGNTIYF

v_gene: TRBV28
abundance: -
j_gene: TRBJ1-5
CDR3aa: CASNGQGSNQPQHF

v_gene: TRBV5-1
abundance: -
j_gene: TRBJ2-2
CDR3aa: CASRLAEDTGELFF

v_gene: TRBV10-2
abundance: -
j_gene: TRBJ1-5
CDR3aa: CASSESDAAVDQPQHF

v_gene: TRBV7-2
abundance: -
j_gene: TRBJ2-7
CDR3aa: CASSFSGNTYEQYF

v_gene: TRBV10-1
abundance: -
j_gene: TRBJ2-3
CDR3aa: CASSGTGTGTDTQYF

v_gene: TRBV9
abundance: -
j_gene: TRBJ1-6
CDR3aa: CASSSGVQSPLHF

v_gene: TRBV28
abundance: -
j_gene: TRBJ1-5
CDR3aa: CASSEESGSQPQHF

v_gene: TRBV25-1
abundance: -
j_gene: TRBJ1-4
CDR3aa: CASSEPGQSEKLFF

v_gene: TRBV19
abundance: -
j_gene: TRBJ2-7
CDR3aa: CASSEDRGREQYF

v_gene: TRBV5-1
abundance: -
j_gene: TRBJ1-4
CDR3aa: CASAAGTENEKLFF

v_gene: TRBV11-3
abundance: -
j_gene: TRBJ1-4
CDR3aa: CASSPHFESNEKLFF